This T cell receptor (beta chain) was identified during a study of neurological immune-mediated disorders. The time point was: technical triplicate 2. This clonotype showed up many times. TCRdb redid the calling of the 5' RACE reads with MiXCR, one entry per CDR3 protein. The sample includes more than 50,000 distinct CDR3 sequences, more than 20% of them seen just once. The CDR3 loop spans 15 amino acids. CDR1 and CDR2 from the germline V gene are DFQATT and SNEGSKA (reference sequence). The germline V and J ends were trimmed by 0 bases and 0 bases, with 9 bases remaining between them. Sequencing was performed on PBMCs. The clonotype comes from a man aged 60 to 69 with HTLV-1-associated myelopathy (HAM/TSP). This chain connects TRBV20-1 to TRBJ2-1; no definite D call. The CDR3: CSARDRQSSYNEQFF. CDR3 DNA sequence: TGCAGTGCTAGAGATCGCCAGAGCTCCTACAATGAGCAGTTCTTC.